Listed below are T cell receptor beta chains from one sample, sequenced in a study of Ad26.COV2.S vaccination and SARS-CoV-2 variants. The protocol was immunoSEQ multiplex PCR, while the TCRdb copy is restricted to in-frame clones and leaves out a portion. This table holds around 320,000 clones, approximately 86% found once. Sequencing was performed on peripheral blood, taken in a trial of Ad26.COV2.S vaccine versus placebo. The origin of the receptors is a person between 18 and 59 years old who received the Ad26.COV2.S COVID-19 vaccine or a placebo. CDR3s include the opening cysteine and the closing phenylalanine or tryptophan. The D gene is left open where the match is weak. Size tells how often a clone was seen (once, few, many) or the class of an expanded clone, and some rows leave it out.

size	V	D	J	CDR3	DNA
.	TRBV6-5	.	TRBJ1-6	CASSYSPGSVDSPLHF	TGTGCCAGCAGTTACTCCCCGGGCTCGGTGGATTCACCCCTCCACTTT
.	TRBV9	.	TRBJ2-7	CASSPDFSSYEQYF	TGTGCCAGCAGCCCGGACTTTAGCTCCTACGAGCAGTACTTC
once	TRBV7-9	.	TRBJ2-3	CASSVGPNTDTQYF	TGTGCCAGCAGCGTGGGACCCAACACAGATACGCAGTATTTT
.	TRBV12-5	.	TRBJ1-6	CASGLEDNSPLHF	TGTGCTAGTGGTTTGGAGGATAATTCACCCCTCCACTTT
.	TRBV19	.	TRBJ1-5	CASSIDPNRGVSNQPQHF	TGTGCCAGTAGTATAGATCCCAATCGGGGGGTTAGCAATCAGCCCCAGCATTTT
.	TRBV5-5	TRBD2	TRBJ2-3	CASSLIGGAKDTQYF	TGTGCCAGCAGCTTGATCGGGGGGGCAAAAGATACGCAGTATTTT
few	TRBV25-1	.	TRBJ2-3	CASSEVRSSTDTQYF	TGTGCCAGCAGTGAAGTCCGCAGTAGCACAGATACGCAGTATTTT
.	TRBV10-1	.	TRBJ2-7	CASPPRPGGLPMHEQYF	TGCGCCAGCCCGCCCCGGCCTGGGGGGCTCCCTATGCACGAGCAGTACTTC
.	TRBV11-1	.	TRBJ1-2	CASSPRTVPSNYGYTF	TGTGCCAGCAGCCCTCGGACCGTTCCTTCTAACTATGGCTACACCTTC
.	TRBV28	TRBD1	TRBJ1-2	CASSLPGQGYYGYTF	TGTGCCAGCAGTCTACCGGGACAGGGTTACTATGGCTACACCTTC
.	TRBV18	.	TRBJ2-3	CASSPPGADTQYF	TGTGCCAGCTCACCACCGGGTGCAGATACGCAGTATTTT
.	TRBV6-1	.	TRBJ2-7	CASSEEGRGAYEQYF	TGTGCCAGCAGTGAAGAGGGAAGGGGCGCGTACGAGCAGTACTTC
.	TRBV3-1/TRBV3-2	.	TRBJ1-6	CASSQDITGNSPLHF	TGTGCCAGCAGCCAAGATATAACGGGCAATTCACCCCTCCACTTT
.	TRBV6-5	TRBD1	TRBJ2-1	CASSWGYRGSYNEQFF	TGTGCCAGCAGTTGGGGATACAGGGGCTCCTACAATGAGCAGTTCTTC
.	TRBV6-5	.	TRBJ1-4	CASSYPGLTPHGELFF	TGTGCCAGCAGTTACCCCGGACTGACTCCCCACGGGGAACTGTTTTTT